These 8 T cell receptor beta chains were all obtained from the same sample, sequenced in a study of blood T cell repertoires in COVID-19. The method was immunoSEQ multiplex PCR; TCRdb's version includes in-frame clones alone and lacks a portion of them. The sample holds about 100,000 clones, around 92% seen once. The sample comprised peripheral blood. These receptors were taken from a young man with acute or convalescent COVID-19.

This clone was counted a single time. DNA of the CDR3: TGCGCCAGCAGCTGGGGGCAGGTGGGGGTTGTTTTGTACACTGAAGCTTTCTTT. Amino acid sequence: CASSWGQVGVVLYTEAFF. This rearrangement joins TRBV5-1 to TRBJ1-1; weak D call: TRBD1 (6 bases). The ends were cut back, 3 bases at V and 3 bases at J, with 24 bases in the middle. This CDR3 has 18 amino acids. Looked up from germline, CDR1 is SGHRS and CDR2 is YFSETQ.

This clone has more than one count but fewer than ten. This chain uses TRBV6-2 or TRBV6-3 with TRBJ2-7, with D possibly matching TRBD2 (5 bases). The V end was cut by 5 bases, the J end by 0 bases, with 14 bases between. Germline V gene lookup returns CDR1 MNHEY and CDR2 SVGEGT. The CDR3 length is 15 residues. The CDR3 DNA reads TGTGCCAGCAGTCGAGGACTGGCGAGCTCCTACGAGCAGTACTTC. This sequence encodes CASSRGLASSYEQYF.

V usage is TRBV15 and J usage is TRBJ1-5; 7 bases are a match to TRBD1. Germline V lookup: CDR1 LNHNV, CDR2 YYDKDF (reference sequence). The CDR3 extends over 15 amino acids. V dropped 3 bases and J dropped 1; count of bases not matched to a gene: 3. The CDR3: CATSSRQGSNQPQHF. Here the CDR3 DNA reads TGTGCCACCAGCAGCAGACAGGGCAGCAATCAGCCCCAGCATTTT.

This chain connects TRBV5-8 to TRBJ2-7; TRBD2 matches at 10 bases. The V and J ends lost 0 bases and 3 bases, in that order; junction bases with no gene match: 0. Germline CDR1 is SGHTS and CDR2 is YDEGEE. The length of the CDR3 is 14 residues. CDR3 in amino acids: CASSLERGGYEQYF. In DNA form, the CDR3 reads TGTGCCAGCAGCTTGGAGCGGGGGGGCTACGAGCAGTACTTC.

The J gene is TRBJ1-6, the V gene TRBV6-5, with unresolved D. Trimming shortened V by 8 bases and J by 9 bases, and 14 bases separated the two germline ends. The CDR3 loop spans 13 amino acids. Germline V lookup: CDR1 MNHEY, CDR2 SVGAGI. The CDR3 nucleotides read TGTGCCAGCTCCCCCCAGCGGTTTTCACCCCTCCACTTT. Its translation: CASSPQRFSPLHF.

The chain is built from TRBV3-1 (or the pseudogene TRBV3-2) and TRBJ1-5; D possibly corresponds to TRBD1 (5 bases). Germline V gene data show CDR1 as LGHDT and CDR2 as YNNKEL (reference sequence). The ends were cut back, 2 bases at V and 1 base at J, with 12 bases in the middle. This CDR3 region has 16 residues. The DNA for the CDR3 is TGTGCCAGCAGCCAATATTTTGGGGGGAGCAATCAGCCCCAGCATTTT. This gives the protein CASSQYFGGSNQPQHF.

V is TRBV4-2 and J is TRBJ1-2; D possibly corresponds to TRBD1 (5 bases). V was clipped by 0 bases and J by 2 bases, with 13 bases between them. The CDR3 runs 16 residues. Germline V gene lookup returns CDR1 LGHNA and CDR2 YNFKEQ. CDR3 amino acids: CASSQDTLTGNYGYTF. The CDR3 DNA is TGTGCCAGCAGCCAAGATACCCTTACAGGCAACTATGGCTACACCTTC.

The chain combines TRBV2 with TRBJ2-2; 10 bases are shared with TRBD1. Germline CDR1 SNHLY, CDR2 FYNNEI. The trim removed 5 bases at V and 8 bases at J, leaving 14 bases unmatched. The CDR3 consists of 17 residues. The CDR3 coding sequence is TGTGCCAGCAGTCCAACCTTGACAGGGGGCGGAATAGGGGAGCTGTTTTTT. This codes for CASSPTLTGGGIGELFF.